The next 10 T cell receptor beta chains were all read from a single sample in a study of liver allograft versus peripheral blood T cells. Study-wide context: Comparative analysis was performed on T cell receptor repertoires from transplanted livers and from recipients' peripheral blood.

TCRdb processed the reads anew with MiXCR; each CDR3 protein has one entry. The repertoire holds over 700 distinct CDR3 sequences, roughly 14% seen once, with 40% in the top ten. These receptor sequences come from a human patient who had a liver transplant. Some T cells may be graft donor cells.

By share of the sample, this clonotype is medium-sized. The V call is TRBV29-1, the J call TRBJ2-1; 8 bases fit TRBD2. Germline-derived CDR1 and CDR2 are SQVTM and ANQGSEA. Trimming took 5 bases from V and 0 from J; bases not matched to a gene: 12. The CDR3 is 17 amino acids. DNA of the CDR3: TGCAGCGTTACCAAATCAGCGGGAGACCTCTCCTACAATGAGCAGTTCTTC. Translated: CSVTKSAGDLSYNEQFF.

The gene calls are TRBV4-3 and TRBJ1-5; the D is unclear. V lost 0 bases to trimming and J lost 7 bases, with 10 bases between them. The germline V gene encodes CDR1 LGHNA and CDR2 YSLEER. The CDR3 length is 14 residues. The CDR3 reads CASSQEEGRQPQHF. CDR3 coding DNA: TGCGCCAGCAGCCAAGAAGAGGGCAGGCAGCCCCAGCATTTT.

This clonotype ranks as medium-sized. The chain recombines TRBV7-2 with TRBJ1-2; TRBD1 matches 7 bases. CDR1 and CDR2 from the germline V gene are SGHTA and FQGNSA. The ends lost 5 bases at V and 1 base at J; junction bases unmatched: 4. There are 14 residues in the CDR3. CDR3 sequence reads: CASSPRQGNYGYTF. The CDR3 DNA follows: TGTGCCAGCAGCCCACGACAGGGTAACTATGGCTACACCTTC.

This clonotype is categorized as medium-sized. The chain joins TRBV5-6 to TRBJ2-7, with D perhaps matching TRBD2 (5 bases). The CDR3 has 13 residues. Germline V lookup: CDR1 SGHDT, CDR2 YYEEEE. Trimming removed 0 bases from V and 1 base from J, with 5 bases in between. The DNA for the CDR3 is TGTGCCAGCAGCTTGGCGGGGTCCTACGAGCAGTACTTC. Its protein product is CASSLAGSYEQYF.

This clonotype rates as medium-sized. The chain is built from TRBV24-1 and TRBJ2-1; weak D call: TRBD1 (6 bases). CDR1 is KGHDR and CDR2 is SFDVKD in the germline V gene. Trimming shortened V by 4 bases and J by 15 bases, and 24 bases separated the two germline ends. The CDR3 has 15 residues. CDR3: CATSEGRGDWDRRFF. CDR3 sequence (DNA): TGTGCCACCAGTGAGGGCAGGGGTGATTGGGACCGGCGGTTCTTC.

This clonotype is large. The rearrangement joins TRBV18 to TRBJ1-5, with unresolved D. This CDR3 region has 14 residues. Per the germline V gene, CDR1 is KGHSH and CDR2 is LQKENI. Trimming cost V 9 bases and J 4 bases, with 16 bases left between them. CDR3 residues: CASLDSPVNQPQHF. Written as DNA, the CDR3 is TGTGCCAGTCTCGACTCCCCCGTAAATCAGCCCCAGCATTTT.

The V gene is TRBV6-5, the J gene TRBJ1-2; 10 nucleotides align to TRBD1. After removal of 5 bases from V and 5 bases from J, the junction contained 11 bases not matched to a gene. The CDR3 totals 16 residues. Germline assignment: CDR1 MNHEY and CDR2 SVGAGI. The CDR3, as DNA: TGTGCCAGCAGTCTTACCACCGGGACAGGGGTGTATGGCTACACCTTC. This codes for CASSLTTGTGVYGYTF.

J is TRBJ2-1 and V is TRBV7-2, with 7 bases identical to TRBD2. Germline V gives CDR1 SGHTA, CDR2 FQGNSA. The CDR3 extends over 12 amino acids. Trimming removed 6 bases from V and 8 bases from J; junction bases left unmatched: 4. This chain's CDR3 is CASRGRGHEQFF. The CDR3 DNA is TGTGCCAGCAGAGGGAGGGGCCATGAGCAGTTCTTC.

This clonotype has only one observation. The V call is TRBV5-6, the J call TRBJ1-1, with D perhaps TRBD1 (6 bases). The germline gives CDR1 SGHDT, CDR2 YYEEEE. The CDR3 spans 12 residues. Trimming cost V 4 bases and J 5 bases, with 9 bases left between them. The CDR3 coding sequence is TGTGCCAGCAGCCTGAGGGGGACTGAAGCTTTCTTT. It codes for CASSLRGTEAFF. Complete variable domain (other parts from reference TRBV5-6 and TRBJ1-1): DAGVTQSPTHLIKTRGQQVTLRCSPKSGHDTVSWYQQALGQGPQFIFQYYEEEERQRGNFPDRFSGHQFPNYSSELNVNALLLGDSALYLCASSLRGTEAFFGQGTRLTVV.

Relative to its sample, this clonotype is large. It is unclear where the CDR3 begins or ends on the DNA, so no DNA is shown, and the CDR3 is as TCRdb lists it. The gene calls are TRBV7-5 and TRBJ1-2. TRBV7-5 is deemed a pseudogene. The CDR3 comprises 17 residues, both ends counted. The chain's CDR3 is CISVPEAPRLRIYGYTF.